These 30 T cell receptor beta chains originate from one sample sequenced in a study of follicular helper T cells after annual influenza vaccination. Documented time point: 2014-2015 season, pre-vaccination. The repertoire was sequenced with immunoSEQ multiplex PCR; TCRdb's copy has only in-frame clones and lacks some. This sample carries about 27,000 clones, about 82% of them seen once, and the ten largest clones take roughly 1.2%. The material was CXCR5+ CD38- circulating T follicular helper cells from blood, obtained on the day of influenza vaccination. Specified subset: circulating Tfh, non-naive CD4+CXCR5+PD-1+ (ICOS+CD38+ or ICOS-CD38-). The receptors were sampled from an adult who received the influenza vaccine.

This clone occurred a few times. J is TRBJ2-5 and V is TRBV2; TRBD2 is a possible D gene (5 bases). Trimming left V 6 bases short and J 4 bases short, with 12 bases between. The CDR3 spans 13 residues. Germline lookup yields CDR1 SNHLY and CDR2 FYNNEI. The CDR3 spells CASRGFGGETQYF. CDR3 nucleotides: TGTGCCAGCAGGGGTTTTGGAGGAGAGACCCAGTACTTC.

The sample holds one count of this clone. This sequence joins TRBV7-8 and TRBJ2-1, with 9 positions matching TRBD2. Germline assignment: CDR1 SGHVS and CDR2 FQNEAQ. The CDR3 extends over 14 amino acids. V lost 3 bases, J lost 6 bases, and 3 bases stayed unmatched. The CDR3 sequence is CASSLATSGNEQFF. CDR3 bases: TGTGCCAGCAGCTTGGCGACTAGCGGCAATGAGCAGTTCTTC.

This clone was seen once. This chain links TRBV19 with TRBJ1-1; TRBD1 is a possible D gene (5 bases). The V end lost 6 bases, the J end lost 2 bases, and 13 bases lay between the germline ends. The V gene's germline CDR1 is LNHDA and CDR2 SQIVND (reference sequence). The CDR3 sequence is 14 residues long. CDR3 DNA: TGTGCCAGTAGCCCAGACAGCCTCAACACTGAAGCTTTCTTT. It encodes CASSPDSLNTEAFF.

With regard to this clone: Distinct nucleotide sequences in the sample also encode this CDR3. The chain combines TRBV28 with TRBJ1-2; 9 nucleotides match TRBD1. The CDR3 has 14 amino acids. CDR1 is MDHEN, CDR2 SYDVKM, per germline. The J segment lost 4 bases and the V segment lost 5 bases, leaving 5 bases of the junction unmatched. The CDR3 DNA reads as TGTGCCAGCAGTCCGACAGGGGGGGGCTATGGCTACACCTTC. Translated, it gives CASSPTGGGYGYTF.

The chain carries TRBV11-1 and TRBJ2-3; D uncertain. The CDR3 is made up of 12 amino acids. The V gene's germline CDR1 is SGHAT and CDR2 FQDESV (reference sequence). V lost 3 bases, J lost 2 bases, and 3 bases lay in between. CDR3 DNA: TGTGCCAGCAGCTTCAACACAGATACGCAGTATTTT. Its translation is CASSFNTDTQYF.

The V gene is TRBV9, the J gene TRBJ1-2; no clear D gene. V gave up 3 bases and J gave up 2 bases, with 5 bases separating them. Looked up from germline, CDR1 is SGDLS and CDR2 is YYNGEE. The CDR3 is 12 amino acids. CDR3 sequence (DNA): TGTGCCAGCAGCGAACAGAACTATGGCTACACCTTC. This gives the protein CASSEQNYGYTF.

The V gene is TRBV5-1, the J gene TRBJ2-1, with D tentatively TRBD2 (5 bases). The CDR3 consists of 19 residues. Germline lookup yields CDR1 SGHRS and CDR2 YFSETQ. V was cut by 0 bases and J by 0 bases, with 19 bases left in between. The CDR3 DNA is TGCGCCAGCAGCTTGGCCGCCCGGGGTGGGAGCAGCTCCTACAATGAGCAGTTCTTC. This gives the protein CASSLAARGGSSSYNEQFF.

The gene calls are TRBV6-6 and TRBJ2-2, with TRBD2 matching over 7 bases. Trimming removed 10 bases from V and 5 bases from J; junction bases left unmatched: 10. The CDR3 has 14 amino acids. CDR1 is MNHNY, CDR2 SVGAGI, per germline (reference sequence). CDR3 region: CATLGGRGTGELFF. CDR3 nucleotides: TGTGCCACCCTAGGCGGGAGAGGTACCGGGGAGCTGTTTTTT.

J is TRBJ2-1 and V is TRBV6-1; D might be TRBD1 (6 bases). Germline CDR1 is MNHNS and CDR2 is SASEGT. The ends were cut back, 4 bases at V and 5 bases at J, with 12 bases in the middle. CDR3 length: 14 amino acids. The CDR3 sequence is CASSGTWTDNEQFF. CDR3 bases: TGTGCCAGCAGTGGGACCTGGACAGACAATGAGCAGTTCTTC.

The rearrangement uses TRBV7-8 and TRBJ1-5; weak D call: TRBD1 (5 bases). The length of the CDR3 is 15 residues. Germline assignment: CDR1 SGHVS and CDR2 FQNEAQ. Trimming stripped 5 bases from V and 5 bases from J, with 16 bases between. CDR3 loop: CASSPSLGEDQPQHF. CDR3 in DNA: TGTGCCAGCAGCCCAAGTTTAGGGGAGGATCAGCCCCAGCATTTT.

The chain joins TRBV28 to TRBJ2-7, with 9 nucleotides matching TRBD1. CDR1 is MDHEN, CDR2 SYDVKM, per germline. The CDR3 extends over 14 amino acids. V gave up 8 bases and J gave up 5 bases; unmatched junction bases: 10. In DNA, the CDR3 is TGTGCCAGCCGGAGGCCGGGACAGGGCCACGAGCAGTACTTC. It specifies CASRRPGQGHEQYF.

This chain links TRBV12-2 with TRBJ1-2; the listed D gene, TRBD1, was not tested against the DNA. TRBV12-2 is listed as a pseudogene. The CDR3 runs 9 residues. The CDR3 DNA sequence: TGTGCAAGTCGCCCCAGGTCCTCCTTC. Translated: CASRPRSSF.

The genes are TRBV7-9 and TRBJ1-2; no definite D call. Germline V gives CDR1 SEHNR, CDR2 FQNEAQ (reference sequence). The ends were cut back, 0 bases at V and 6 bases at J, with 14 bases in the middle. The CDR3 is 15 amino acids. CDR3 in amino acids: CASSLASITGDGYTF. The CDR3 DNA is TGTGCCAGCAGCTTAGCCTCCATTACGGGAGATGGCTACACCTTC.

In this sample, this clone turned up a few times. V gene TRBV10-3 combines with J gene TRBJ1-4, with TRBD1 as a possible D gene (5 bases). The CDR3 is made up of 14 amino acids. Germline CDR1 reads ENHRY; CDR2 reads SYGVKD. V dropped 2 bases and J dropped 3 bases, with 7 bases sitting between them. DNA for the CDR3: TGTGCCATCAGTGAGGGGGCGGCTAATGAAAAACTGTTTTTT. Amino acids: CAISEGAANEKLFF.

The chain links TRBV9 to TRBJ2-6; tentatively, D is TRBD1 (6 bases). Germline CDR1 and CDR2: SGDLS and YYNGEE. CDR3 size: 17 residues. With 3 bases removed from V and 4 bases from J, the gap between germline ends came to 17 bases. CDR3 residues: CASSATPGAWGANVLTF. The CDR3 nucleotides are TGTGCCAGCAGCGCAACACCAGGGGCGTGGGGGGCCAACGTCCTGACTTTC.

This clone was observed a few times. The V gene is TRBV10-2, the J gene TRBJ2-5; D call uncertain. Deletions cut 4 bases from V and 1 base from J, with 4 bases between. Per the germline V gene, CDR1 is WSHSY and CDR2 is SAAADI. The CDR3 covers 12 residues. The CDR3 is CASSALQETQYF. DNA for the CDR3: TGCGCCAGCAGTGCTCTCCAAGAGACCCAGTACTTC.

The chain employs TRBV6-5 and TRBJ1-1; 10 nucleotides align to TRBD1. The CDR3 runs 15 residues. Germline values: CDR1 MNHEY, CDR2 SVGAGI. After removal of 6 bases from V and 0 bases from J, the junction contained 4 bases not matched to a gene. The CDR3 sequence is CASRRQGALNTEAFF. For the CDR3, the DNA is TGTGCCAGCAGGAGACAGGGGGCCTTGAACACTGAAGCTTTCTTT.

V and J are TRBV6-6 and TRBJ1-1, with D unclear. The CDR3 length is 13 residues. V lost 6 bases and J lost 7, with 15 bases in between. Germline V CDR1 and CDR2: MNHNY, SVGAGI (reference sequence). This chain's CDR3 is CASSQDLGREAFF. The CDR3 DNA follows: TGTGCCAGCAGCCAGGATTTGGGTCGTGAAGCTTTCTTT.

This clone was seen a few times. The rearrangement joins TRBV6-5 to TRBJ2-5, with 8 bases fitting TRBD2. The CDR3 spans 13 residues. The germline CDR1 and CDR2 sequences are MNHEY and SVGAGI. Unmatched junction bases numbered 6, after V lost 8 bases and J lost 4 bases. The CDR3, as DNA: TGTGCCAGCCGGACTAGCTGGGGAGAGACCCAGTACTTC. This sequence encodes CASRTSWGETQYF.

This chain connects TRBV18 to TRBJ2-6; no clear D. CDR3 size: 17 residues. CDR1 and CDR2 from the germline V gene are KGHSH and LQKENI. V was pared by 3 bases and J by 0 bases, with 12 bases between. CDR3 sequence (DNA): TGTGCCAGCTCACCTAGCCAGTTAGACTCTGGGGCCAACGTCCTGACTTTC. It yields the protein CASSPSQLDSGANVLTF.

The rearrangement uses TRBV7-9 and TRBJ2-5; 9 nucleotides align to TRBD1. Matching the DNA end better, TRBJ2-7 makes the J call doubtful. CDR1 and CDR2 from the germline V gene are SEHNR and FQNEAQ (reference sequence). This CDR3 is 14 amino acids long. The CDR3 DNA reads TGTGCCAGCAGTTTGGGGACAGGGACCTACGAGCAGTACTTC. Translated, it gives CASSLGTGTYEQYF.

The chain carries TRBV5-4 and TRBJ2-3, with 11 bases lining up with TRBD2. The CDR3 covers 17 residues. Germline loops: CDR1 SGHNT, CDR2 YYREEE (reference sequence). Losses at the gene ends were 3 bases for V and 0 bases for J; bases not matched to a gene: 6. CDR3 in amino acids: CASSSWGLAVSTDTQYF. CDR3 bases: TGTGCCAGCAGCTCCTGGGGACTAGCGGTTAGCACAGATACGCAGTATTTT.

The CDR3, as DNA: TGTGCCAGCAGTGAACCCCCCCCAGGCACCTTC. It translates to CASSEPPPGTF. The chain is built from TRBV6-1 and TRBJ1-2; no clear D. The CDR3 consists of 11 residues. V lost 2 bases and J lost 13, with 11 bases in between. CDR1 MNHNS and CDR2 SASEGT come from the germline V gene.

This clone was seen once. This chain joins TRBV5-1 and TRBJ1-1; D is uncertain. Trimming left V 0 bases short and J 1 base short, with 10 bases between. The V gene's germline CDR1 is SGHRS and CDR2 YFSETQ. The CDR3 sequence is 15 residues long. CDR3 amino acids: CASSLAVSSNTEAFF. The CDR3, as DNA: TGCGCCAGCAGCTTGGCCGTGTCCTCGAACACTGAAGCTTTCTTT.

The J gene is TRBJ1-1, the V gene TRBV21-1; the table calls TRBD1, which could not be checked here. TRBV21-1 is an annotated pseudogene. CDR3 size: 18 residues. The CDR3 DNA reads as TGTGCCAGCACCGCTACTTCAGAGGGGGACATCTCGAACACTGAAGCTTTCTTT. Protein sequence: CASTATSEGDISNTEAFF.

The chain is built from TRBV7-2 and TRBJ2-3; D is perhaps TRBD2 (6 bases). V dropped 5 bases and J dropped 6 bases, with 15 bases sitting between them. Germline V gene sequence: CDR1 SGHTA, CDR2 FQGNSA. This CDR3 is 14 amino acids long. CDR3 nucleotides: TGTGCCAGCAGCCTTGGGACTCCAGGGGATACGCAGTATTTT. Protein sequence: CASSLGTPGDTQYF.

The chain recombines TRBV7-8 with TRBJ2-1, with 9 bases fitting TRBD2. CDR1 and CDR2 (germline): SGHVS, FQNEAQ. This CDR3 has 15 residues. The J segment lost 4 bases and the V segment lost 3 bases, leaving 4 bases of the junction unmatched. Here the CDR3 reads CASSFSGSGYNEQFF. The DNA for the CDR3 is TGTGCCAGCAGCTTTAGCGGGAGTGGGTACAATGAGCAGTTCTTC.

The table lists this clone with a few counts. Other DNA sequences in the same sample also yield this CDR3. The DNA of the CDR3 is TGCGCCAGCAGTACAGGTGATCAGCCCCAGCATTTT. Protein sequence: CASSTGDQPQHF. The V call is TRBV10-2, the J call TRBJ1-5, with D maybe TRBD1 (5 bases). V was clipped by 5 bases and J by 5 bases, with 7 bases between them. The CDR3 is 12 residues long. Per germline, CDR1 WSHSY and CDR2 SAAADI.

This chain connects TRBV11-2 to TRBJ1-1; no firm D call. In germline, CDR1 is SGHAT, CDR2 FQNNGV. V shed 6 bases and J shed 1 base, with 9 bases lying between them. The CDR3 has 13 amino acids. This CDR3 is CASSRVGNTEAFF. In nucleotides, the CDR3 is TGTGCCAGCAGTCGTGTCGGGAACACTGAAGCTTTCTTT.

This chain uses TRBV19 with TRBJ2-3; D is perhaps TRBD2 (6 bases). CDR1 and CDR2 (germline): LNHDA, SQIVND (reference sequence). The CDR3 runs 12 residues. Trimming removed 10 bases from V and 8 bases from J, with 16 bases in between. CDR3 sequence: CAIDAGGATQYF. The CDR3 DNA sequence: TGTGCCATCGATGCCGGGGGTGCTACGCAGTATTTT.